The rows below give T cell receptor beta chains drawn from one sample of a study of OX40 agonist ivuxolimab in advanced cancers. Profiled with immunoSEQ multiplex PCR; TCRdb holds only in-frame clones, not every one. The sample gives 90,000 or so clones, roughly nine tenths of which show up once; less than 3.5% is in the top ten. This specimen consisted of CD4+ or CD8+ T cells sorted from blood, obtained in a trial of the OX40 agonist ivuxolimab. These receptors came from an adult with an advanced solid tumor such as melanoma, head and neck, liver or kidney cancer. Each CDR3 is given with its conserved first and last residue. Fields, in order: D gene, clone size, V gene, J gene, CDR3 DNA, CDR3 protein. D genes are given only for firm matches. The size field is filled for only some rows; it gives once, few, many or a size class.

>TRBD2|NA|TRBV10-3|TRBJ2-1
TGTGCCATCAGTGGCGGACTAGCGGGAGTCAACGAGCAGTTCTTC
CAISGGLAGVNEQFF
>NA|NA|TRBV6-5|TRBJ2-7
TGTGCCAGCAGTCCCGGACACGGCTACGAGCAGTACTTC
CASSPGHGYEQYF
>NA|few|TRBV5-6|TRBJ1-4
TGTGCCAGCAGCTCGCTCCGGGACCCTCGTGAAAAACTGTTTTTT
CASSSLRDPREKLFF
>TRBD2|NA|TRBV13|TRBJ2-3
TGTGCCAGCAGCTCTCGGACTAGCGGGGGGCTTTCCACAGATACGCAGTATTTT
CASSSRTSGGLSTDTQYF
>TRBD2|NA|TRBV7-9|TRBJ2-1
TGTGCCAGCAGCTTAGAAAGCGGGAGGAGCTCCTACAATGAGCAGTTCTTC
CASSLESGRSSYNEQFF
>NA|NA|TRBV11-2|TRBJ2-5
TGTGCCAGCGAGGCGGAACAAGAGACCCAGTACTTC
CASEAEQETQYF
>NA|NA|TRBV9|TRBJ1-1
TGTGCCAGCAGCGTCGGACAGAGTATGAACACTGAAGCTTTCTTT
CASSVGQSMNTEAFF
>TRBD1|NA|TRBV4-1|TRBJ2-5
TGCGCCAGCAGCCAATCAGGGACAGGGGGAGAGACCCAGTACTTC
CASSQSGTGGETQYF
>NA|NA|TRBV5-8|TRBJ2-7
TGTGCCAGCAGCGCGGTACGGAAGCTGTGGGACGAGCAGTACTTC
CASSAVRKLWDEQYF
>NA|NA|TRBV14|TRBJ2-1
TGTGCCAGCAGAGGGACGCAGAACAATGAGCAGTTCTTC
CASRGTQNNEQFF
>NA|NA|TRBV4-1|TRBJ1-1
TGCGCCAGCAGCCAAGACATGGGGGCGCTTTGGGCTTTCTTT
CASSQDMGALWAFF
>TRBD2|NA|TRBV9|TRBJ2-3
TGTGCCGGCAGCGTAGCGGGCGGGGGGGCCTACACAGATACGCAGTATTTT
CAGSVAGGGAYTDTQYF
>TRBD2|NA|TRBV6-5|TRBJ2-1
TGTGCCAGCAGCTCTTTTAGCGGGGGGGCCGATGAGCAGTTCTTC
CASSSFSGGADEQFF
>TRBD1|NA|TRBV18|TRBJ2-1
TGTGCCAGCTCCCGAGCCGGGACAGGGGACAATGAGCAGTTCTTC
CASSRAGTGDNEQFF
>NA|NA|TRBV5-1|TRBJ2-5
TGCGCCAGCAGCTTGGCCGTGGCGGGCGCAGGGGAGACCCAGTACTTC
CASSLAVAGAGETQYF
>NA|NA|TRBV2|TRBJ1-2
TGTGCCAGAGAGACCCAAAACTATGGCTACACCTTC
CARETQNYGYTF
>TRBD2|NA|TRBV5-1|TRBJ2-5
TGCGCCAGCAGCTTGGCCGGGGTAGGAGCGGGGGGTCAGACCCAGTACTTC
CASSLAGVGAGGQTQYF
>NA|once|TRBV15|TRBJ2-1
TGTGCCACCAGCAGGGGGAGATCGGCCAATGAGCAGTTCTTC
CATSRGRSANEQFF
>TRBD1|few|TRBV28|TRBJ1-1
TGTGCCAGCAGTTTTCCCACTACGGGACAGGTTGAAGCTTTCTTT
CASSFPTTGQVEAFF
>NA|NA|TRBV15|TRBJ2-5
TGTGCCACCAGCAGATCCTATCTAGAGACCCAGTACTTC
CATSRSYLETQYF
>NA|NA|TRBV4-1|TRBJ1-1
TGCGCCAGCAGCCAAGCCCAAAGGAGTGACGAAGCTTTCTTT
CASSQAQRSDEAFF
>NA|once|TRBV19|TRBJ2-1
TGTGCCACCTTCGACAGTACTTCCTACAATGAGCAGTTCTTC
CATFDSTSYNEQFF
>NA|NA|TRBV29-1|TRBJ1-2
TGCAGCGTTGACCGAATTGGCTATGGCTACACCTTC
CSVDRIGYGYTF
>NA|NA|TRBV11-2|TRBJ2-5
TGTGCCAGCAGCTTAAACGACCCGATTGGGGAGACCCAGTACTTC
CASSLNDPIGETQYF
>NA|NA|TRBV5-6|TRBJ1-1
TGTGCCAGCAGCGCAGGGGTGGGGAACACTGAAGCTTTCTTT
CASSAGVGNTEAFF
>TRBD2|NA|TRBV25-1|TRBJ2-7
TGTGCCAGCAGGAGCGGGAGGGGGCTAGGCGAGCAGTACTTC
CASRSGRGLGEQYF
>NA|NA|TRBV4-2|TRBJ2-1
TGTGCCAGCAGCCAAATGAGGGGGACTACCTACAATGAGCAGTTCTTC
CASSQMRGTTYNEQFF
>TRBD1|NA|TRBV2|TRBJ1-1
TGTGCCAGCAGTGGGGGACAGGGGACCACTGAAGCTTTCTTT
CASSGGQGTTEAFF
>NA|NA|TRBV7-8|TRBJ2-7
TGTGCCAGCAGCTTAAAGACGGGAGTAATGTACGAGCAGTACTTC
CASSLKTGVMYEQYF
>TRBD1|NA|TRBV27|TRBJ2-1
TGTGCCAGCAGGTTACAGGGGGTTGATGAGCAGTTCTTC
CASRLQGVDEQFF
>TRBD1|NA|TRBV30|TRBJ2-1
TGTGCCTGGAGTGTAGGACAGGGTGTCAATGAGCAGTTCTTC
CAWSVGQGVNEQFF
>NA|NA|TRBV5-6|TRBJ2-1
TGTGCCAGCAGACCACCCACTGTCCGCTCCTACAATGAGCAGTTCTTC
CASRPPTVRSYNEQFF
>TRBD2|NA|TRBV29-1|TRBJ2-7
TGCAGCGCCTGGACTAGCGACCAATACGAGCAGTACTTC
CSAWTSDQYEQYF
>NA|NA|TRBV28|TRBJ2-5
TGTGCCAGCAGTTCGATCCAAATAGCGGACCCCCGGGAGACCCAGTACTTC
CASSSIQIADPRETQYF
>NA|NA|TRBV6-5|TRBJ2-1
TGTGCCAGCAGTTACAGTCAGTACAATGAGCAGTTCTTC
CASSYSQYNEQFF
>NA|NA|TRBV19|TRBJ1-5
TGTGCCAGTACCCCCCGGGCTTACAATCAGCCCCAGCATTTT
CASTPRAYNQPQHF
>TRBD1|NA|TRBV7-2|TRBJ1-1
TGTGCCAGCAGCCCCTCTGGGACAGGGAACACTGAAGCTTTCTTT
CASSPSGTGNTEAFF
>TRBD1|NA|TRBV25-1|TRBJ1-1
TGTGCCAGCAGGGTGGGACAGGCGAACACTGAAGCTTTCTTT
CASRVGQANTEAFF
>NA|NA|TRBV14|TRBJ2-1
TGTGCCAGCAGCCAAGATCAAGCTAAGTACAATGAGCAGTTCTTC
CASSQDQAKYNEQFF
>NA|once|TRBV2|TRBJ1-4
TGTGCCAGCAGTGCCCGAAGACTGTTTTTT
CASSARRLFF
>NA|NA|TRBV7-2|TRBJ2-1
TGTGCCAGCAGCCTGGGACTCTACAATGAGCAGTTCTTC
CASSLGLYNEQFF
>NA|NA|TRBV6-6|TRBJ1-3
TGTGCCAGCAGTTTCTCGACAGCCTCTGGAAACACCATATATTTT
CASSFSTASGNTIYF